This TCR beta chain comes out of a study of PD-1 blockade in classical Hodgkin lymphoma. This table comes from immunoSEQ multiplex PCR, and its TCRdb copy is limited to in-frame clones, with some not included. The repertoire includes 25,000 to 30,000 clones, 83% of them detected once, and roughly 20% sits in the top ten. The patients all showed relapse after autologous stem cell transplantation, while their brentuximab vedotin exposure varied. Best overall response was complete response, partial response or progressive disease in these relapsed/refractory classical Hodgkin lymphoma patients. The source is a human donor with classical Hodgkin lymphoma. The sequences come from peripheral blood mononuclear cells (PBMCs), collected before the second cycle of nivolumab.

In DNA, the CDR3 is TGTGCCAGCAGTGGCCCCGGGACAGACAACTATGGCTACACCTTC. It encodes CASSGPGTDNYGYTF. The chain has TRBV6-5 and TRBJ1-2; TRBD1 aligns across 7 bases. Germline values: CDR1 MNHEY, CDR2 SVGAGI. This CDR3 contains 15 residues. V lost 5 bases, J lost 2 bases, and 8 bases stayed unmatched.